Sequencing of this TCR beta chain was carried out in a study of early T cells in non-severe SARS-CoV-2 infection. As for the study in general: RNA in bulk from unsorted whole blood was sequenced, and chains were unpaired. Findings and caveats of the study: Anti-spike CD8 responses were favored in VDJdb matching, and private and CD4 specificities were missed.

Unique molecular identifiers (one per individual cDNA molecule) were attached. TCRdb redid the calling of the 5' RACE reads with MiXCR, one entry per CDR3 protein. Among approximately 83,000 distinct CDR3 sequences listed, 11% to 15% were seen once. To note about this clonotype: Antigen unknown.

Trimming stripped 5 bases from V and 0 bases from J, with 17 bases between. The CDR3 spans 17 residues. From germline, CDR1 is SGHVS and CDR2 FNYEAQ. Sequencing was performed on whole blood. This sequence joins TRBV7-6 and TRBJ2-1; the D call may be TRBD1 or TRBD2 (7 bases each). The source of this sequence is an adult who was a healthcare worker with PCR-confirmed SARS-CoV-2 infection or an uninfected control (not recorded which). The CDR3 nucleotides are TGTGCCAGCAGCCCCGAACAGGGGACTACCTCCTACAATGAGCAGTTCTTC. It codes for CASSPEQGTTSYNEQFF.